This is a list of T cell receptor beta chains from one sample in a study of glioma-infiltrating T cells after dendritic cell vaccination. Produced via immunoSEQ multiplex PCR; TCRdb's table is partial and in-frame only. The sample has over 80,000 clones; approximately 80% are singletons. The sequences come from blood, collected after dendritic cell vaccination. Every receptor here comes from a human donor with glioblastoma. The CDR3 runs from the conserved cysteine through the conserved F or W. The order of the fields is clone size, D gene, V gene, J gene, CDR3 DNA, CDR3 protein. A D gene is named only where the DNA matches it firmly. Part of the rows lack a size; the others show once, few, many or a class for expanded clones.

>NA|TRBD1|TRBV2|TRBJ2-2
TGTGCCAGCAGTGAAAGGGGGCCCCCGAACACCGGGGAGCTGTTTTTT
CASSERGPPNTGELFF
>NA|NA|TRBV2|TRBJ1-2
TGTGCCAGCAGTGACTCGCGGGGAGGCGGCTACACCTTC
CASSDSRGGGYTF
>NA|NA|TRBV15|TRBJ2-3
TGTGCCACCAGCATCAGCGGCACAGATACGCAGTATTTT
CATSISGTDTQYF
>NA|TRBD1|TRBV7-9|TRBJ2-7
TGTGCCAGCAGCTTTCTTACCGGGACAGGCCCTAAGGAGCAGTACTTC
CASSFLTGTGPKEQYF
>NA|TRBD1|TRBV6-5|TRBJ1-2
TGTGCCAGCGAAAAAAGACTAACAGGGGACTATGGCTACACCTTC
CASEKRLTGDYGYTF
>NA|TRBD1|TRBV19|TRBJ2-5
TGTGCCAGTAGTAGGGCAGGGGGATCCCAAGAGACCCAGTACTTC
CASSRAGGSQETQYF
>NA|NA|TRBV5-4|TRBJ2-3
TGTGCCAGCAGCCGTAGTGGCGGAGCCCGCACAGATACGCAGTATTTT
CASSRSGGARTDTQYF
>few|NA|TRBV19|TRBJ1-3
TGTGCCAGTGAGCCCCGGGACACCGCTGGAAACACCATATATTTT
CASEPRDTAGNTIYF
>medium-sized|NA|TRBV7-5|TRBJ2-2
TGTGCCAGAAGCTCTCTATTAGGCCGGGGGAACGACACCGGGGAGCTGTTTTTT
CARSSLLGRGNDTGELFF
>few|TRBD1|TRBV6-6|TRBJ1-2
TGTGCCAGCAGCGCAGGGGGCCCCGGTGGCTACACCTTC
CASSAGGPGGYTF
>NA|NA|TRBV18|TRBJ1-1
TGTGCCAGCTCACCCTCACACCTGAACACTGAAGCTTTCTTT
CASSPSHLNTEAFF
>NA|TRBD1|TRBV27|TRBJ1-4
TGTGCCAGCAGCGGGACAGGGATCGTGCTGTTTTTT
CASSGTGIVLFF
>NA|NA|TRBV28|TRBJ1-5
TGTGCCAGCAGTTTTGGAGTCAATCAGCCCCAGCATTTT
CASSFGVNQPQHF
>NA|TRBD1|TRBV5-1|TRBJ1-6
TGCGCCAGCGGACAGGGGAGTCTATCACCCCTCCACTTT
CASGQGSLSPLHF
>few|TRBD1|TRBV7-6|TRBJ1-2
TGTGCCAGCAGCGACTCAGGGGGGACAGACCGCTATGGCTACACCTTC
CASSDSGGTDRYGYTF
>few|TRBD2|TRBV9|TRBJ2-2
TGTGCCAGCACCCCACTAGCGGGAGGGCCGACCGGGGAGCTGTTTTTT
CASTPLAGGPTGELFF
>NA|NA|TRBV5-8|TRBJ1-1
TGTGCCAGCAGCTGGGGGGGGCGGCGTACTGAAGCTTTCTTT
CASSWGGRRTEAFF
>few|NA|TRBV6-5|TRBJ1-2
TGTGCCAGCAGTCCAGGGGCTGGCTACACCTTC
CASSPGAGYTF
>NA|NA|TRBV6-5|TRBJ2-2
TGTGCCAGCAGTTCCAACCGGGAGGAGCTGTTTTTT
CASSSNREELFF
>few|TRBD2|TRBV4-2|TRBJ2-1
TGTGCCAGCAGCCCGGGGGGCTCCTACAATGAGCAGTTCTTC
CASSPGGSYNEQFF
>NA|NA|TRBV11-2|TRBJ2-2
TGTGCCAGCATCCTCCGAGGAGGGGTGTCTCGCACCGGGGAGCTGTTTTTT
CASILRGGVSRTGELFF
>NA|NA|TRBV7-3|TRBJ1-1
TGTGCCAGCAGCTTAGCAGGGCTAAACACTGAAGCTTTCTTT
CASSLAGLNTEAFF
>many|NA|TRBV5-5|TRBJ1-2
TGTGCCAGCAGCTTGGTGACAGTTGCTAACTATGGCTACACCTTC
CASSLVTVANYGYTF